The 30 T cell receptor beta chains given below trace back to one sample, sequenced in a study of T cell clonality in common variable immunodeficiency. Whole-study results and caveats: Fewer deletions and N-nucleotide insertions were reportedly seen in common variable immunodeficiency TCR beta sequences.

The antigens these receptors bind are not known. Repertoires were generated with immunoSEQ multiplex PCR, while TCRdb's copy carries only in-frame clones and drops some. The sample yields tens of thousands of clones, without any singletons. Material for sequencing was peripheral blood mononuclear cells. These receptors all come from a human donor with common variable immunodeficiency.

Remarks on this clone: The read ends 3 residues shy of where the CDR3 ends; the end is completed using the germline J gene. The sample contains more than one DNA sequence encoding this CDR3. This chain connects TRBV19 to TRBJ1-2; D possibly corresponds to TRBD1 (6 bases). Germline V gives CDR1 LNHDA, CDR2 SQIVND (reference sequence). CDR3 size: 14 residues. Trimming removed 9 bases at V and 2 bases at J, with 16 bases between. Partial CDR3 DNA: TGTGCCAGCTCACAGGGCCCGGGAAACTATGGC. Amino acids: CASSQGPGNYG. The full CDR3 is CASSQGPGNYGYTF.

The sample holds many counts of this clone. The read halts 3 residues ahead of the CDR3 end, with the missing end drawn from the germline J gene. This chain links TRBV28 with TRBJ1-1; 7 bases fit TRBD1. V lost 3 bases to trimming and J lost 6 bases; unmatched junction nucleotides: 4. CDR3 size: 13 residues. Germline V gives CDR1 MDHEN, CDR2 SYDVKM. The CDR3 loop is CASSFEDRPEAFF. The sequenced CDR3 bases are TGTGCCAGCAGTTTCGAGGACAGGCCTGAA.

By sample share, this clone is medium-sized. The read comes to an end 3 residues before the CDR3 does, leaving the germline J gene to fill in the end. The chain carries TRBV30 and TRBJ2-1, with TRBD2 matching over 10 bases. The CDR3 extends over 13 amino acids. From germline, CDR1 is GTSNPN and CDR2 SVGIG (reference sequence). J was trimmed by 5 bases and V by 2 bases; bases with no gene match: 0. This CDR3 is CAWSSGGDNEQFF. The part of the CDR3 DNA that was read is TGTGCCTGGAGTAGCGGGGGGGACAATGAG.

This clone was counted a few times. The DNA ends 3 residues before the CDR3 does, and the rest of the CDR3 is filled in from the germline J gene. The chain joins TRBV7-2 to TRBJ2-3, with a possible D match to TRBD2 (6 bases). Germline assignment: CDR1 SGHTA and CDR2 FQGNSA. Trimming shortened V by 5 bases and J by 1 base, and 10 bases separated the two germline ends. The CDR3 totals 14 residues. CDR3 sequence: CASSPSSGTDTQYF. The covered CDR3 bases are TGTGCCAGCAGCCCGTCTAGCGGCACAGATACG.

This clone was counted a few times. The read ends 3 residues early relative to the CDR3; the germline J gene fills the gap. The V call is TRBV7-6, the J call TRBJ2-3, with 9 bases lining up with TRBD2. Trimming at V came to 1 base and at J to 7 bases, leaving 9 bases not matched to a gene. Germline V CDR1 and CDR2: SGHVS, FNYEAQ. CDR3 length equals 16 residues. Here the CDR3 reads CASSLVPSGVGHTQYF. The CDR3 bases that were read are TGTGCCAGCAGCTTAGTCCCTAGCGGGGTTGGCCATACG.

Of note for this clone: The read ends 3 residues shy of where the CDR3 ends; the end is completed using the germline J gene. The chain recombines TRBV19 with TRBJ1-1; D gene unclear. CDR3 length: 13 residues. V lost 3 bases and J lost 1, with 6 bases in between. Per germline, CDR1 LNHDA and CDR2 SQIVND (reference sequence). The sequenced part of the CDR3 DNA is TGTGCCAGTAGTATGGTCGGGAACACTGAA. As protein: CASSMVGNTE. The whole CDR3 reads CASSMVGNTEAFF.

Judged by abundance, this clone is medium-sized. The missing CDR3 end, 3 residues past where the read stops, is filled in from the germline J gene. The chain has TRBV20-1 and TRBJ2-7, with D hard to call. CDR3 length equals 14 residues. Trimming took off 0 bases at V and 1 base at J, with 10 bases between the two ends. CDR1 DFQATT and CDR2 SNEGSKA come from the germline V gene (reference sequence). Incomplete CDR3 DNA: TGCAGTGCTAGAGAATGGGCCTCATCCTACGAG. It translates to CSAREWASSYE. The CDR3 as a whole reads CSAREWASSYEQYF.

This clone was recorded a few times. The CDR3 DNA, read in part, is TGTGCCAGCAGCCCCCCAGATACCTACGAG. It specifies CASSPPDTYE. Given in full, the CDR3 is CASSPPDTYEQYF. The chain links TRBV13 to TRBJ2-7; D is unresolved. The read terminates 3 residues ahead of where the CDR3 ends, so the germline J gene completes it. CDR1 is PRHDT, CDR2 FYEKMQ, per germline (reference sequence). The V and J ends lost 5 bases and 2 bases respectively, with 10 bases between them. This CDR3 region has 13 residues.

A word on this clone: The sequenced fragment ends 3 residues before the CDR3 boundary, so the rest is inferred from the germline J gene. The chain is built from TRBV7-8 and TRBJ2-7; a possible D gene is TRBD2 (6 bases). Germline CDR1 reads SGHVS; CDR2 reads FQNEAQ. Trimming stripped 4 bases from V and 5 bases from J, with 15 bases between. The CDR3 runs 14 residues. The CDR3 is CASSSFRDSHEQYF. The covered CDR3 bases are TGTGCCAGCAGCTCCTTCCGGGACTCTCACGAG.

The table lists this clone with a few counts. The CDR3 end falls 3 residues outside the read, so it is completed with the germline J gene. The rearrangement links TRBV19 to TRBJ1-5; 8 nucleotides agree with TRBD1. V lost 7 bases and J lost 5; bases outside the gene matches: 7. CDR1 is LNHDA and CDR2 is SQIVND in the germline V gene (reference sequence). The CDR3 totals 14 residues. Incomplete CDR3 DNA: TGTGCCAGTACCCCCGGGACAGGAGATCAGCCC. Protein sequence: CASTPGTGDQP. The CDR3, in full, reads CASTPGTGDQPQHF.

About this clone itself: The missing CDR3 end, 3 residues past where the read stops, is filled in from the germline J gene. V usage is TRBV2 and J usage is TRBJ2-3, with 7 positions matching TRBD1. This CDR3 region has 15 residues. From germline, CDR1 is SNHLY and CDR2 FYNNEI. Germline trimming cut 7 bases from V and 3 bases from J; bases unmatched to any gene: 10. The CDR3 loop reads CASIIDRAGTDTQYF. Incomplete CDR3 DNA: TGTGCCAGCATTATCGACAGGGCAGGAACAGATACG.

Notes on this clone: The read ends 3 residues early relative to the CDR3; the germline J gene fills the gap. The rearrangement joins TRBV19 to TRBJ2-5; 11 nucleotides align to TRBD2. The CDR3 totals 17 residues. With 1 base clipped from V and 1 base from J, the junction kept 5 bases outside the gene matches. CDR1 is LNHDA, CDR2 SQIVND, per germline (reference sequence). The CDR3 loop reads CASSIGLTSGAQETQYF. CDR3 DNA, as far as it was read: TGTGCCAGTAGTATAGGGTTGACTAGCGGGGCCCAAGAGACC. Drawing the rest from reference TRBV19 and TRBJ2-5, the complete variable domain is DGGITQSPKYLFRKEGQNVTLSCEQNLNHDAMYWYRQDPGQGLRLIYYSQIVNDFQKGDIAEGYSVSREKKESFPLTVTSAQKNPTAFYLCASSIGLTSGAQETQYFGPGTRLLVL.

Worth noting for this clone: The missing CDR3 end, 3 residues past where the read stops, is filled in from the germline J gene. The chain uses TRBV30 and TRBJ1-2; TRBD1 is a possible D gene (6 bases). The germline gives CDR1 GTSNPN, CDR2 SVGIG (reference sequence). Trimming stripped 7 bases from V and 2 bases from J, with 11 bases between. The CDR3 loop spans 12 amino acids. The sequenced part of the CDR3 DNA is TGTGCCTCAGACAGGCGAAACTATGGC. It codes for CASDRRNYG. From start to end, the CDR3 is CASDRRNYGYTF.

This clone was counted between two and nine times. The CDR3 is cut off 3 residues early in the read; its end comes from the germline J gene. The V and J genes are TRBV7-8 and TRBJ1-1; D possibly corresponds to TRBD1 (5 bases). The germline gives CDR1 SGHVS, CDR2 FQNEAQ. This CDR3 region has 15 residues. V was trimmed by 6 bases and J by 7 bases, leaving 21 bases between them. CDR3 loop: CASSSTGLPGGEAFF. The covered CDR3 bases are TGTGCCAGCAGTTCAACAGGTCTCCCCGGAGGTGAA.

Points on this clone: The read stops 3 residues short of the end of the CDR3; the missing end is completed from the germline J gene. This sequence joins TRBV7-9 and TRBJ2-4, with TRBD1 as a possible D gene (6 bases). The CDR3 sequence is 13 residues long. The germline gives CDR1 SEHNR, CDR2 FQNEAQ (reference sequence). CDR3 amino acids: CASSSNDRMTQYF. The covered CDR3 bases are TGTGCCAGCAGCTCCAACGACAGGATGACT.

This clone was seen ten or more times. The read ends 3 residues early relative to the CDR3; the germline J gene fills the gap. The rearrangement links TRBV11-3 to TRBJ2-1; 11 positions agree with TRBD2. The trim removed 5 bases at V and 4 bases at J, leaving 4 bases unmatched. Germline V lookup: CDR1 SGHNT, CDR2 YENEEA. This CDR3 contains 15 residues. The CDR3 sequence: CASSAGLAGYNEQFF. The sequenced part of the CDR3 DNA is TGTGCCAGCAGCGCTGGACTAGCGGGTTACAATGAG.

As concerns this clone: Read coverage stops 3 residues before the CDR3 terminus; the germline J gene supplies the remainder. The chain employs TRBV5-1 and TRBJ2-7; D might be TRBD2 (6 bases). Trimming cost V 2 bases and J 6 bases, with 9 bases left between them. In germline, CDR1 is SGHRS, CDR2 YFSETQ. The CDR3 is made up of 12 amino acids. The CDR3 DNA, read in part, is TGCGCCAGCAGCTTCGTGGGGGGCGAG. Translated: CASSFVGGE. The CDR3 in full is CASSFVGGEQYF.

This clone was recorded many times. The read falls 3 residues short of the CDR3 end, and the missing part is taken from the germline J gene. The genes are TRBV20-1 and TRBJ1-3; 8 bases fit TRBD1. This CDR3 contains 14 residues. Trimming cost V 0 bases and J 4 bases; bases outside gene matches: 2. Germline CDR1 is DFQATT and CDR2 is SNEGSKA (reference sequence). CDR3: CSARDQGAGNTIYF. Incomplete CDR3 DNA: TGCAGTGCTAGAGATCAGGGGGCGGGAAACACC.

A few counts support this clone. The missing CDR3 end, 3 residues past where the read stops, is filled in from the germline J gene. The chain uses TRBV19 and TRBJ1-1; 9 bases agree with TRBD1. The CDR3 length is 13 residues. CDR1 and CDR2 (germline): LNHDA, SQIVND (reference sequence). Partial CDR3 DNA: TGTGCCAGTAGTCCAGGACAGGGGAGGAAA. This codes for CASSPGQGRK. The full-length CDR3 reads as CASSPGQGRKAFF.

With regard to this clone: The read comes to an end 3 residues before the CDR3 does, leaving the germline J gene to fill in the end. V gene TRBV7-2 combines with J gene TRBJ2-7; TRBD1 might be the D (6 bases). The germline V gene encodes CDR1 SGHTA and CDR2 FQGNSA. The CDR3 is 14 amino acids. V lost 5 bases and J 2 bases, leaving 13 bases between the germline ends. The CDR3 region is CASSRGGIAYEQYF. The CDR3 bases that were read are TGTGCCAGCAGCCGAGGGGGAATCGCCTACGAG. Filled out from reference TRBV7-2 and TRBJ2-7, the complete variable domain reads GAGVSQSPSNKVTEKGKDVELRCDPISGHTALYWYRQSLGQGLEFLIYFQGNSAPDKSGLPSDRFSAERTGGSVSTLTIQRTQQEDSAVYLCASSRGGIAYEQYFGPGTRLTVT.

Of note for this clone: The sequenced fragment ends 3 residues before the CDR3 boundary, so the rest is inferred from the germline J gene. The rearrangement links TRBV19 to TRBJ2-3; 8 bases fit TRBD1. The junction had 11 bases not matched to a gene; V was cut back by 5 bases and J by 4 bases. The CDR3 has 16 residues. Germline CDR1 is LNHDA and CDR2 is SQIVND (reference sequence). CDR3 bases read: TGTGCCAGTAGTGGCCTTAGGACAGGGAGGCCAGATACG. As protein: CASSGLRTGRPDT. The whole CDR3 protein reads CASSGLRTGRPDTQYF.

By sample fraction, this clone is medium-sized. The CDR3 end lies 3 residues beyond the end of the read and is filled in from the germline J gene. The chain has TRBV5-1 and TRBJ2-5; TRBD1 aligns across 10 bases. J was trimmed by 4 bases and V by 0 bases; bases with no gene match: 3. The CDR3 runs 15 residues. The germline CDR1 and CDR2 sequences are SGHRS and YFSETQ. The CDR3 DNA, read in part, is TGCGCCAGCAGCTTGGGGGACAGGGGAGGAGAGACC. Its protein is CASSLGDRGGET. The entire CDR3 is CASSLGDRGGETQYF.

A note on this clone: The missing CDR3 end, 3 residues past where the read stops, is filled in from the germline J gene. The gene calls are TRBV7-6 and TRBJ1-1; TRBD1 might be the D (5 bases). This CDR3 spans 15 amino acids. The V end was cut by 5 bases, the J end by 4 bases, with 17 bases between. Germline V lookup: CDR1 SGHVS, CDR2 FNYEAQ. CDR3 protein: CASSPNGGTPTEAFF. Incomplete CDR3 DNA: TGTGCCAGCAGCCCCAATGGGGGGACCCCCACTGAA.

This clone was seen at least ten times. The CDR3 is cut off 3 residues early in the read; its end comes from the germline J gene. The chain uses TRBV7-2 and TRBJ2-3, with a possible D match to TRBD1 (6 bases). Germline-derived CDR1 and CDR2 are SGHTA and FQGNSA. The V gene lost 5 bases and the J gene lost 2 bases, with 8 bases spanning the gap. There are 13 residues in the CDR3. The sequenced CDR3 bases are TGTGCCAGCAGCGAGGGGGACACAGATACG. It specifies CASSEGDTDT. The whole CDR3 is CASSEGDTDTQYF.

This clone appeared a few times. The CDR3 bases that were read are TGCGCCAGCAGCTTGGGACAGACCTACAATGAG. Its translation is CASSLGQTYNE. The complete CDR3 reads CASSLGQTYNEQFF. The chain has TRBV5-1 and TRBJ2-1, with D possibly matching TRBD1 (5 bases). Sequencing ends 3 residues short of the CDR3 end; the germline J gene provides the rest. Trimming stripped 0 bases from V and 2 bases from J, with 6 bases between. This CDR3 region has 14 residues. Germline V gives CDR1 SGHRS, CDR2 YFSETQ.

This clone was recorded at least ten times. The CDR3 end falls 3 residues outside the read, so it is completed with the germline J gene. The chain uses TRBV20-1 and TRBJ2-5; D unclear. Germline V CDR1 and CDR2: DFQATT, SNEGSKA (reference sequence). This CDR3 contains 17 residues. Trimming stripped 0 bases from V and 5 bases from J, with 22 bases between. CDR3 DNA, as far as it was read: TGCAGTGCTAGAGATGGCTCGGCGGCGGCCTCCCGGGAGACC. It translates to CSARDGSAAASRET. The full CDR3 protein is CSARDGSAAASRETQYF.

The CDR3: CASSKSGGDMGDEQFF. The CDR3 DNA, read in part, is TGTGCCAGCAGCAAAAGCGGGGGGGACATGGGCGATGAG. The chain links TRBV6-4 to TRBJ2-1; 10 bases agree with TRBD2. The CDR3 end lies 3 residues beyond the end of the read and is filled in from the germline J gene. Unmatched junction bases numbered 13, after V lost 6 bases and J lost 8 bases. Germline V gives CDR1 MRHNA, CDR2 SNTAGT. This CDR3 spans 16 amino acids.

This clone was recorded at least ten times. The DNA ends 3 residues before the CDR3 does, and the rest of the CDR3 is filled in from the germline J gene. The genes are TRBV9 and TRBJ2-5, with TRBD2 as a possible D gene (7 bases). The CDR3 runs to 14 residues. Germline V CDR1 and CDR2: SGDLS, YYNGEE. V lost 10 bases and J lost 1, with 17 bases in between. The CDR3 loop reads CAGGAEVTQETQYF. The covered CDR3 bases are TGTGCCGGGGGGGCGGAGGTTACCCAAGAGACC.

This clone was counted between two and nine times. The missing CDR3 end, 3 residues past where the read stops, is filled in from the germline J gene. This sequence joins TRBV6-2 or TRBV6-3 and TRBJ2-5, with 9 bases aligning to TRBD2. The CDR3 loop spans 16 amino acids. V gave up 2 bases and J gave up 5 bases; unmatched junction bases: 9. Germline V gene lookup returns CDR1 MNHEY and CDR2 SVGEGT. The CDR3 region is CASSYPAGGRRETQYF. The part of the CDR3 DNA that was read is TGTGCCAGCAGTTACCCTGCGGGGGGGCGGCGGGAGACC.

The sample holds many counts of this clone. The read terminates 3 residues ahead of where the CDR3 ends, so the germline J gene completes it. The V and J genes are TRBV5-6 and TRBJ1-4, with 8 bases that match TRBD1. The CDR3 loop spans 14 amino acids. Germline V gene sequence: CDR1 SGHDT, CDR2 YYEEEE. Trimming removed 4 bases from V and 8 bases from J; junction bases left unmatched: 7. CDR3 residues: CASSRGQGREKLFF. The part of the CDR3 DNA that was read is TGTGCCAGCAGCAGAGGACAGGGTAGGGAAAAA.